This note documents a single T cell receptor (beta chain) sequence. This clone appeared once. The antigen this receptor binds is unknown. Base qualities are missing; no much larger clone stands one base away. This sample is drawn from a study of T cell clonotyping in hematopoietic cell transplantation (dated by TCRdb to about 2021). In the study overall: The study collected over a hundred blood samples from 35 to 40 consecutive transplant recipients and their related donors. Recruitment of patients ran from 2015 to early 2017, and follow-up continued until late 2020 or until death.

What this sample's time point label stands for: 100 days after allo-HCT. Recipient blood was collected about 28 days before transplant and at days 30, 100 and 180 after transplant. Nuclei Lysis Solution was used to extract genomic DNA from fresh or cryopreserved unfractionated peripheral blood mononuclear cells. With the immunoSEQ assay, which is a bias-controlled multiplex PCR relying on V- and J-specific primers, TCR beta CDR3 regions were amplified from genomic DNA. In a second PCR step, the CDR3 amplicons were tagged with a proprietary barcode plus Illumina adapter sequences. CDR3 libraries were sequenced on an Illumina MiSeq instrument. Processing in the source paper ran as follows. immunoSEQ Analyzer 3.0 was used for export and quality control, with R Bioconductor and Immunarch used for downstream analyses. Only productive rearrangements in the normalized downsampled data set were used to calculate repertoire metrics. Clonotypes larger than 5 templates in the normalized cohort were defined as pathologically expanded. The Inverse Simpson Index was used to measure repertoire diversity. The non-normalized data set was used for CMV-specificity analyses so that all clonotypes could be captured. TCRdb holds this immuneACCESS table with in-frame rearrangements only. Some clones are missing; in checked studies, unresolved V genes explain under half, and the rest has no known cause. From that table come the V and J calls and clone size; the DNA was used to work out D and trimming. In all, the sample holds roughly 14,000 clones, and 70% to 90% of those were seen once. Around 13% of the sample goes to the ten largest clones.

Points the paper makes about the study in general: A decrease in recipient TCR diversity was observed after transplant, and a progressive increase in pathologically expanded clonotypes was seen from day 30 to day 180. Only a small fraction of recipient repertoires overlapped donor repertoires, with over 95% appearing de novo at the given depth. The sample size was limited, and because cells were not sorted, the contributions of CD4 and CD8 repertoires could not be separated. Donor and pretransplant recipient Inverse Simpson Index values predicted broader posttransplant TCR repertoire diversity.

Measured from the cysteine to the phenylalanine, the CDR3 is 16 residues long. Only CDR3 DNA is held: 48 bases, read in frame from base 1. CDR1 and CDR2 were assigned from the germline V gene as MGHRA and YSYEKL. At the junction V is shortened by 0 bases and J by 4 bases; bases outside the gene matches: 7. This chain joins TRBV4-1 to TRBJ2-7; 9 bases in the junction line up with TRBD1. This material consisted of PBMCs, taken 100 days after allogeneic stem cell transplant. The sequence was collected from a male patient aged 50 or older who had an allogeneic stem cell transplant from an unrelated donor, so T cells may come from the graft donor. Some clones in this sample may be carry-over from other donors' samples. The bases read TGCGCCAGCAGCCAAGATCAGGACAGGGGTTTTTACGAGCAGTACTTC. This sequence encodes CASSQDQDRGFYEQYF.